Below are 7 T cell receptor beta chains sequenced from a single sample in a study of cytomegalovirus exposure and HLA in healthy donors. Using immunoSEQ multiplex PCR, the repertoire was profiled, and TCRdb retains in-frame clones only, with some absent. This table has 120,000 to 150,000 clones, about 90% appearing once. Sequenced material: PBMCs. These receptors came from a woman aged 18-35 years in good health and CMV-seropositive.

This rearrangement joins TRBV19 to TRBJ1-2, with D tentatively TRBD1 (6 bases). Germline V gene sequence: CDR1 LNHDA, CDR2 SQIVND (reference sequence). V was shortened by 1 base and J by 3 bases, with 18 bases between the two germline ends. The CDR3 totals 17 residues. CDR3 nucleotides: TGTGCCAGTAGTATAGTCGGGACATCGACGTCGGACTATGGCTACACCTTC. Protein sequence: CASSIVGTSTSDYGYTF.

The chain couples TRBV7-8 to TRBJ2-3; the match to TRBD1 covers 10 bases. Germline values: CDR1 SGHVS, CDR2 FQNEAQ. CDR3 size: 15 residues. Unmatched junction bases numbered 4, after V lost 2 bases and J lost 5 bases. CDR3 loop: CASSLKGQGKDTQYF. The DNA for the CDR3 is TGTGCCAGCAGCTTAAAGGGACAGGGGAAAGATACGCAGTATTTT.

The rearrangement uses TRBV5-1 and TRBJ2-7, with 7 bases identical to TRBD2. This CDR3 is 13 amino acids long. J gave up 4 bases and V 7 bases, and 8 bases lay outside the gene matches. Germline V gene sequence: CDR1 SGHRS, CDR2 YFSETQ. For the CDR3, the DNA is TGCGCCAGCGGGGGGGACGGTCCTTACGAGCAGTACTTC. Translated, it gives CASGGDGPYEQYF.

The CDR3 DNA follows: TGTGCCAGCAGCGTAGCCGGGGCAGATACGCAGTATTTT. It translates to CASSVAGADTQYF. J is TRBJ2-3 and V is TRBV9, with D tentatively TRBD2 (5 bases). Trimming cost V 0 bases and J 4 bases, with 6 bases left between them. This CDR3 has 13 amino acids. Germline-derived CDR1 and CDR2 are SGDLS and YYNGEE.

This clone has only a few counts. The rearrangement joins TRBV7-2 to TRBJ1-1, with 8 bases aligning to TRBD1. Germline CDR1 and CDR2: SGHTA and FQGNSA. V lost 5 bases and J lost 5; bases outside the gene matches: 7. The CDR3 consists of 14 residues. This CDR3 is CASSKDRGGTEAFF. The CDR3 DNA follows: TGTGCCAGCAGCAAAGACAGGGGAGGGACTGAAGCTTTCTTT.

The chain employs TRBV5-1 and TRBJ1-1; the D gene is possibly TRBD1 (5 bases). Trimming took 4 bases from V and 1 from J, leaving 14 bases between them. CDR1 is SGHRS and CDR2 is YFSETQ in the germline V gene. The CDR3 is made up of 15 amino acids. The CDR3 region has the DNA TGCGCCAGCAGCCCGGGAAGGGGAGGGAACACTGAAGCTTTCTTT. Amino acids: CASSPGRGGNTEAFF.

The CDR3 bases are TGTGCCAGCCAACTCGGAGGGGGGAGGGTAGCTGGAAACACCATATATTTT. Protein product: CASQLGGGRVAGNTIYF. The gene calls are TRBV2 and TRBJ1-3; a weak D match, TRBD1 (6 bases). Trimming removed 8 bases at V and 2 bases at J, with 22 bases between. There are 17 residues in the CDR3. CDR1 SNHLY and CDR2 FYNNEI come from the germline V gene.